Each of the 31 T cell receptor beta chains below was sequenced from the same sample in a study of blood T cell repertoires in COVID-19. Method: immunoSEQ multiplex PCR; TCRdb's copy keeps in-frame clones and lacks some. Among about 310,000 clones listed, about 87% were seen once. Sequencing used peripheral blood. The receptor set was obtained from a woman in her 50s who had recovered from COVID-19.

Turning to this clone: A junction end diverges from the germline sequence, so it may reflect a read error. V and J are TRBV2 and TRBJ1-4, with D perhaps TRBD1 (6 bases). This CDR3 is built from 13 residues. The germline V gene has CDR1 SNHLY and CDR2 FYNNEI. The CDR3 spells CANSTDSNEKLFF. The CDR3 DNA reads TGTGCCAACAGTACGGACAGTAATGAAAAACTGTTTTTT.

The V call is TRBV5-1, the J call TRBJ2-2, with unresolved D. Germline CDR1 is SGHRS and CDR2 is YFSETQ. Between the trimmed V and J ends, which lost 1 base and 0 bases, there was a span of 10 bases. This CDR3 region has 16 residues. CDR3 loop: CASSLRNSANTGELFF. Written as DNA, the CDR3 is TGCGCCAGCAGCTTGAGGAACAGTGCGAACACCGGGGAGCTGTTTTTT.

About this clone: The same CDR3 is also encoded by other DNA sequences in this sample. The gene calls are TRBV19 and TRBJ1-1; D call uncertain. CDR3 size: 14 residues. V lost 3 bases, J lost 1 base, and 9 bases lay in between. Germline V lookup: CDR1 LNHDA, CDR2 SQIVND (reference sequence). The CDR3 sequence is CASSIYGENTEAFF. The CDR3 bases are TGTGCCAGTAGTATCTATGGAGAGAACACTGAAGCTTTCTTT.

This clone was counted once. The chain uses TRBV2 and TRBJ1-5; D call uncertain. Germline V gene sequence: CDR1 SNHLY, CDR2 FYNNEI. The CDR3 consists of 13 residues. Trimming took 4 bases from V and 6 from J, leaving 10 bases between them. This chain's CDR3 is CASSVEDVQPQHF. The CDR3, as DNA: TGTGCCAGCAGTGTAGAAGATGTTCAGCCCCAGCATTTT.

CDR3 sequence reads: CASSVVAGTYEQYF. The CDR3 nucleotides are TGTGCCAGCAGCGTCGTAGCGGGGACCTACGAGCAGTACTTC. The chain combines TRBV7-3 with TRBJ2-7, with 8 bases fitting TRBD2. The CDR3 contains 14 residues. The V gene end was trimmed by 5 bases and the J gene end by 2 bases; junction bases not matched to a gene: 5. Germline CDR1 and CDR2: SGHTA and FQGTGA.

The chain combines TRBV30 with TRBJ2-4; 7 nucleotides agree with TRBD2. CDR3 length equals 17 residues. V gave up 1 base and J gave up 0 bases; unmatched junction bases: 9. Germline-derived CDR1 and CDR2 are GTSNPN and SVGIG (reference sequence). CDR3 sequence reads: CAWSGGGLGTAKNIQYF. DNA for the CDR3: TGTGCCTGGAGTGGGGGGGGTTTAGGGACAGCCAAAAACATTCAGTACTTC.

The rearrangement joins TRBV5-5 to TRBJ1-5; perhaps TRBD1 as D (5 bases). The length of the CDR3 is 14 residues. V lost 4 bases to trimming and J lost 4 bases, with 12 bases between them. Germline V gives CDR1 SGHKS, CDR2 YYEKEE (reference sequence). CDR3 protein: CASSRLDINQPQHF. In DNA form, the CDR3 reads TGTGCCAGCAGCCGCCTGGACATTAATCAGCCCCAGCATTTT. Full variable domain (rest looked up from reference TRBV5-5 and TRBJ1-5): DAGVTQSPTHLIKTRGQQVTLRCSPISGHKSVSWYQQVLGQGPQFIFQYYEKEERGRGNFPDRFSARQFPNYSSELNVNALLLGDSALYLCASSRLDINQPQHFGDGTRLSIL.

The chain carries TRBV6-2 or TRBV6-3 and TRBJ2-6; D is undetermined. The V and J ends lost 0 bases and 4 bases respectively, with 7 bases between them. Germline V gene sequence: CDR1 MNHEY, CDR2 SVGEGT. The CDR3 runs 15 residues. CDR3 sequence (DNA): TGTGCCAGCAGTTACTCCCCCCTCGGGGCCAACGTCCTGACTTTC. Translation: CASSYSPLGANVLTF.

The rearrangement joins TRBV7-9 to TRBJ2-1; 12 nucleotides align to TRBD2. The CDR3 is made up of 16 amino acids. V dropped 1 base and J dropped 3; count of bases not matched to a gene: 1. Germline CDR1 SEHNR, CDR2 FQNEAQ (reference sequence). For the CDR3, the DNA is TGTGCCAGCAGCTTAGGACTAGCGGGGGTCTACAATGAGCAGTTCTTC. It translates to CASSLGLAGVYNEQFF. Variable domain in full (rest from reference TRBV7-9 and TRBJ2-1): DTGVSQNPRHKITKRGQNVTFRCDPISEHNRLYWYRQTLGQGPEFLTYFQNEAQLEKSRLLSDRFSAERPKGSFSTLEIQRTEQGDSAMYLCASSLGLAGVYNEQFFGPGTRLTVL.

This clone was counted many times. The CDR3, as DNA: TGTGCCAGCAGCCCTCCGGACACTTTCTCACCCCTCCACTTT. Its protein product is CASSPPDTFSPLHF. The chain joins TRBV6-2 or TRBV6-3 to TRBJ1-6; D perhaps matches TRBD1 (5 bases). The germline V and J ends were trimmed by 6 bases and 10 bases, with 16 bases remaining between them. The CDR3 extends over 14 amino acids. CDR1 and CDR2 (germline): MNHEY, SVGEGT.

The V call is TRBV2, the J call TRBJ2-3, with D possibly matching TRBD1 (6 bases). The V end was cut by 8 bases, the J end by 6 bases, with 18 bases between. The CDR3 covers 14 residues. CDR1 and CDR2 (germline): SNHLY, FYNNEI. CDR3: CASGKTGLRDTQYF. CDR3 coding DNA: TGTGCCAGCGGGAAGACAGGTCTGAGGGATACGCAGTATTTT.

This sequence joins TRBV7-2 and TRBJ2-3; 8 positions match TRBD2. Germline CDR1 is SGHTA and CDR2 is FQGNSA. This CDR3 region has 16 residues. Losses at the gene ends were 4 bases for V and 2 bases for J; bases not matched to a gene: 8. CDR3 nucleotides: TGTGCCAGCAGCTCCCGGGGGGGCGGTCCCACAGATACGCAGTATTTT. Encoded protein: CASSSRGGGPTDTQYF.

This clone was observed a single time. The V and J genes are TRBV23-1 and TRBJ2-3; a possible D gene is TRBD2 (5 bases). TRBV23-1 carries the ORF label, with uncertain function. This CDR3 is built from 13 residues. Trimming took off 11 bases at V and 3 bases at J, with 15 bases between the two ends. The CDR3 DNA reads as TGCGCCTTAACCCCGGGAATGACAGATACGCAGTATTTT. This sequence encodes CALTPGMTDTQYF.

This clone is medium-sized in the sample. The J gene is TRBJ1-1, the V gene TRBV29-1; D possibly corresponds to TRBD1 (5 bases). The CDR3 extends over 14 amino acids. The V end was cut by 7 bases, the J end by 1 base, with 16 bases between. CDR1 SQVTM and CDR2 ANQGSEA come from the germline V gene. This CDR3 reads CSARSRRANTEAFF. CDR3 DNA: TGCAGCGCCCGCTCTCGCAGGGCGAACACTGAAGCTTTCTTT.

In its sample, this clone was seen a few times. The chain carries TRBV7-2 and TRBJ1-5; TRBD1 agrees at 8 bases. The ends lost 5 bases at V and 1 base at J; junction bases unmatched: 4. This CDR3 has 15 amino acids. CDR1 SGHTA and CDR2 FQGNSA come from the germline V gene. The CDR3 region is CASSPGGASNQPQHF. The CDR3 coding sequence is TGTGCCAGCAGCCCAGGGGGCGCGAGCAATCAGCCCCAGCATTTT.

The J gene is TRBJ1-1, the V gene TRBV7-3; 10 nucleotides agree with TRBD1. Germline assignment: CDR1 SGHTA and CDR2 FQGTGA. After removal of 5 bases from V and 9 bases from J, the junction contained 6 bases not matched to a gene. The length of the CDR3 is 13 residues. The CDR3, as DNA: TGTGCCAGCAGCGAGGGACAGGGGAGTAAAGCTTTCTTT. Translation: CASSEGQGSKAFF.

The chain joins TRBV28 to TRBJ1-1, with D perhaps TRBD1 (6 bases). Between the trimmed V and J ends, which lost 3 bases and 0 bases, there was a span of 14 bases. The CDR3 length is 16 residues. Germline CDR1 and CDR2: MDHEN and SYDVKM. The CDR3 region has the DNA TGTGCCAGCAGTTTTCCGATAGGGGGAATGAACACTGAAGCTTTCTTT. It translates to CASSFPIGGMNTEAFF.

The rearrangement links TRBV3-1 (or the pseudogene TRBV3-2) to TRBJ2-2; D ambiguous. V lost 0 bases and J lost 5, with 13 bases in between. The CDR3 length is 16 residues. Germline loops: CDR1 LGHDT, CDR2 YNNKEL (reference sequence). The CDR3 spells CASSQEERRITGELFF. In DNA form, the CDR3 reads TGTGCCAGCAGCCAAGAAGAACGGAGAATTACCGGGGAGCTGTTTTTT.

The rearrangement links TRBV28 to TRBJ1-5; no definite D call. This CDR3 is built from 15 residues. The germline CDR1 and CDR2 sequences are MDHEN and SYDVKM. Between the trimmed V and J ends, which lost 1 base and 2 bases, there was a span of 9 bases. Here the CDR3 reads CASSLSMSGNQPQHF. CDR3 DNA: TGTGCCAGCAGTTTATCCATGTCGGGCAATCAGCCCCAGCATTTT. Based on the CDR3 plus reference TRBV28 and TRBJ1-5, the full variable domain is DVKVTQSSRYLVKRTGEKVFLECVQDMDHENMFWYRQDPGLGLRLIYFSYDVKMKEKGDIPEGYSVSREKKERFSLILESASTNQTSMYLCASSLSMSGNQPQHFGDGTRLSIL.

J is TRBJ1-2 and V is TRBV28; TRBD1 matches at 7 bases. CDR1 MDHEN and CDR2 SYDVKM come from the germline V gene. V lost 9 bases, J lost 8 bases, and 9 bases stayed unmatched. CDR3 length: 12 residues. Here the CDR3 DNA reads TGTGCCAGTCAACTACAGGGGAGAGGCTACACCTTC. This translates into CASQLQGRGYTF.

The J gene is TRBJ2-2, the V gene TRBV19; 7 bases fit TRBD1. This CDR3 is built from 12 residues. The J segment lost 6 bases and the V segment lost 10 bases, leaving 5 bases of the junction unmatched. Per germline, CDR1 LNHDA and CDR2 SQIVND (reference sequence). The CDR3 DNA is TGTGCCATAACAGGGGCTCCCGGGGAGCTGTTTTTT. It encodes CAITGAPGELFF.

V is TRBV30 and J is TRBJ2-4; TRBD2 might be the D (7 bases). The V gene's germline CDR1 is GTSNPN and CDR2 SVGIG (reference sequence). V was shortened by 8 bases and J by 5 bases, with 19 bases between the two germline ends. This CDR3 has 14 residues. CDR3 sequence reads: CAQETRGGENIQYF. CDR3 nucleotides: TGTGCCCAAGAAACCAGAGGGGGGGAAAACATTCAGTACTTC.

The rearrangement joins TRBV29-1 to TRBJ2-7; D not certain. The CDR3 consists of 13 residues. CDR1 and CDR2 (germline): SQVTM, ANQGSEA. Trimming left V 5 bases short and J 0 bases short, with 11 bases between. CDR3 coding DNA: TGCAGCGTTTCATCGTCAGGCTCCTACGAGCAGTACTTC. It codes for CSVSSSGSYEQYF.

The chain recombines TRBV10-2 with TRBJ1-1; tentative D call: TRBD1 (5 bases). The CDR3 sequence is 16 residues long. Germline CDR1 reads WSHSY; CDR2 reads SAAADI. Trimming left V 4 bases short and J 3 bases short, with 18 bases between. The CDR3 bases are TGCGCCAGCAGTGGGGGCTATTCGATTACGGACACTGAAGCTTTCTTT. This sequence encodes CASSGGYSITDTEAFF.

This chain links TRBV6-5 with TRBJ2-7, with TRBD2 matching 8 bases. In germline, CDR1 is MNHEY, CDR2 SVGAGI. J lost 1 base, V lost 5 bases, and 7 bases had no gene match. The CDR3 has 15 residues. The DNA of the CDR3 is TGTGCCAGCAGTCGACTAGCGATTAGGTCCTACGAGCAGTACTTC. It codes for CASSRLAIRSYEQYF.

The chain carries TRBV6-1 and TRBJ2-7; 7 bases are shared with TRBD1. V lost 2 bases to trimming and J lost 7 bases; unmatched junction nucleotides: 5. From germline, CDR1 is MNHNS and CDR2 SASEGT. CDR3 size: 13 residues. CDR3 nucleotides: TGTGCCAGCAGTGAACAGGGGGAGCGGGAGCAGTACTTC. Its protein is CASSEQGEREQYF.

This chain joins TRBV6-2 or TRBV6-3 and TRBJ1-5; D is unclear. Trimming took 2 bases from V and 9 from J, leaving 20 bases between them. The germline V gene encodes CDR1 MNHEY and CDR2 SVGEGT. This CDR3 comprises 16 residues. The CDR3 reads CASSYAGGSIGRPQHF. CDR3 sequence (DNA): TGTGCCAGCAGTTACGCGGGCGGGAGTATAGGTCGGCCCCAGCATTTT.

The CDR3 reads CSVGRGRGQGNEQFF. The CDR3 coding sequence is TGCAGCGTTGGGCGAGGCAGGGGGCAGGGGAATGAGCAGTTCTTC. The chain links TRBV29-1 to TRBJ2-1; 8 bases are a match to TRBD1. The V gene's germline CDR1 is SQVTM and CDR2 ANQGSEA. The CDR3 length is 15 residues. V shed 4 bases, J shed 7 bases, and the junction held 12 bases outside the gene matches.

This clone was observed a handful of times. The rearrangement joins TRBV19 to TRBJ2-1; TRBD2 might be the D (6 bases). V lost 3 bases and J lost 5, with 20 bases in between. Looked up from germline, CDR1 is LNHDA and CDR2 is SQIVND (reference sequence). The CDR3 runs 17 residues. The CDR3 sequence is CASSIFTGVSRNNEQFF. In DNA, the CDR3 is TGTGCCAGTAGTATTTTTACGGGAGTGAGTCGAAACAATGAGCAGTTCTTC.

The CDR3 DNA sequence: TGTGCCAGCACCCTAGCGGGAGAGGCCTACAATGAGCAGTTCTTC. Amino acid sequence: CASTLAGEAYNEQFF. V usage is TRBV6-5 and J usage is TRBJ2-1; the match to TRBD2 covers 10 bases. V shed 7 bases, J shed 2 bases, and the junction held 5 bases outside the gene matches. The V gene's germline CDR1 is MNHEY and CDR2 SVGAGI. This CDR3 region has 15 residues.

The rearrangement joins TRBV7-8 to TRBJ1-1, with D perhaps matching TRBD1 (5 bases). Looked up from germline, CDR1 is SGHVS and CDR2 is FQNEAQ. The length of the CDR3 is 15 residues. Trimming left V 5 bases short and J 1 base short, with 14 bases between. The DNA of the CDR3 is TGTGCCAGCAGCCACCCGGGGGGGACGAACACTGAAGCTTTCTTT. Encoded protein: CASSHPGGTNTEAFF.